This T cell receptor beta chain is drawn from a study of control samples from healthy donors and cancer patients. Measured with immunoSEQ multiplex PCR; TCRdb has only the in-frame clones, and not every one. The sample has 89,000 or so clones; about 87% are singletons. The V end lost 5 bases, the J end lost 4 bases, and 12 bases lay between the germline ends. Germline loops: CDR1 MNHEY, CDR2 SMNVEV (reference sequence). There are 15 residues in the CDR3. V is TRBV27 and J is TRBJ2-6; D could derive from TRBD1 or TRBD2 (6 bases each). Source material: blood. This sequence originates from a man aged 45-60 years in good health. CDR3 sequence reads: CASSLRGDGANVLTF. CDR3 nucleotide sequence: TGTGCCAGCAGTCTGAGGGGGGACGGGGCCAACGTCCTGACTTTC.